These T cell receptor beta chains were read from a single sample in a study of neurological immune-mediated disorders. TCRdb reanalysed the 5' RACE reads using MiXCR and keeps one entry per CDR3 protein. The profile shows 20,000 to 30,000 distinct CDR3 sequences, approximately 13% of them singletons. The specimen sequenced was PBMCs. The receptor source for this set is a woman in her sixties with HTLV-1-associated myelopathy (HAM/TSP). Each CDR3 is given with its conserved first and last residue. Fields, in order: V gene, D gene, clone size, J gene, CDR3 protein, CDR3 DNA. The D gene is left open where the match is weak. Size tells how often a clone was seen (once, few, many) or the class of an expanded clone, and some rows leave it out.

TRBV7-9	-	many	TRBJ1-2	CASSLVGRGDGYTF	TGTGCCAGCAGCTTAGTGGGCAGGGGCGATGGCTACACCTTC
TRBV5-4	-	few	TRBJ2-1	CASSVLAEQFF	TGTGCCAGCAGCGTATTAGCGGAGCAGTTCTTC
TRBV5-4	-	many	TRBJ2-3	CASSWTTDTQYF	TGTGCCAGCAGCTGGACCACAGATACGCAGTATTTT
TRBV5-1	-	many	TRBJ2-3	CASSFRSDTQYF	TGCGCCAGCAGCTTCCGCTCAGATACGCAGTATTTT
TRBV5-1	-	many	TRBJ2-3	CASSWGYGTDTQYF	TGCGCCAGCAGCTGGGGCTACGGCACAGATACGCAGTATTTT
TRBV7-7	-	-	TRBJ2-5	CASSAGDQETQYF	TGTGCTAGCAGCGCCGGGGACCAAGAGACCCAGTACTTC
TRBV9	-	many	TRBJ1-2	CASSGPGFNYGYTF	TGTGCCAGCAGCGGTCCAGGGTTTAACTATGGCTACACCTTC
TRBV20-1	-	-	TRBJ2-3	CSAPGSIDTQYF	TGCAGTGCCCCAGGTAGCATAGATACGCAGTATTTT
TRBV20-1	TRBD2	many	TRBJ2-1	CSARDPAGGRSYNEQFF	TGCAGTGCTAGAGATCCGGCGGGGGGGCGGTCCTACAATGAGCAGTTCTTC
TRBV12-3/TRBV12-4	-	many	TRBJ2-4	CASSLRAGGGANIQYF	TGTGCCAGCAGTCTCCGGGCTGGCGGGGGCGCAAACATTCAGTACTTC
TRBV5-1	-	-	TRBJ1-6	CASSLEAGSPLHF	TGCGCCAGCAGCTTGGAGGCAGGCTCACCCCTCCACTTT
TRBV24-1	TRBD1	many	TRBJ1-5	CATSDPGTGGHQPQHF	TGTGCCACCAGTGATCCCGGGACAGGGGGCCACCAGCCCCAGCATTTT
TRBV20-1	-	many	TRBJ1-5	CSGRGSNQPQHF	TGCAGTGGGAGAGGTAGCAATCAGCCCCAGCATTTT
TRBV6-1	TRBD1	few	TRBJ2-6	CASVGQGSGANVLTF	TGTGCCAGCGTGGGACAGGGATCTGGGGCCAACGTCCTGACTTTC
TRBV20-1	TRBD1	medium-sized	TRBJ1-1	CSATRQGVNTEAFF	TGCAGTGCTACACGACAGGGGGTGAACACTGAAGCTTTCTTT
TRBV20-1	TRBD1	many	TRBJ1-1	CSARDRGQGDTEAFF	TGCAGTGCTAGAGATCGGGGACAGGGGGACACTGAAGCTTTCTTT
TRBV5-1	-	large	TRBJ1-6	CASSDRQEGSPLHF	TGCGCCAGCAGCGATCGACAGGAGGGTTCACCCCTCCACTTT
TRBV10-3	TRBD1	many	TRBJ1-4	CAISGTGGYEKLFF	TGTGCCATCAGCGGGACAGGGGGCTATGAAAAACTGTTTTTT
TRBV19	-	many	TRBJ1-1	CASSTSRGTEAFF	TGTGCCAGTAGTACCTCCCGGGGCACTGAAGCTTTCTTT
TRBV7-8	TRBD2	many	TRBJ2-2	CASSPTSGGAAGELFF	TGTGCCAGCAGCCCTACTAGCGGGGGGGCCGCCGGGGAGCTGTTTTTT
TRBV20-1	-	many	TRBJ1-5	CSATQGYSNQPQHF	TGCAGTGCTACACAGGGATATAGCAATCAGCCCCAGCATTTT
TRBV24-1	-	-	TRBJ2-7	CATSDPHKEQYF	TGTGCCACCAGTGATCCCCACAAAGAGCAGTACTTC
TRBV12-3/TRBV12-4	-	many	TRBJ2-1	CASSLALAGDTSDEQFF	TGTGCCAGCAGTTTAGCGCTGGCAGGGGACACTTCTGATGAGCAGTTCTTC
TRBV20-1	-	once	TRBJ1-2	CSARDFGRGTNYGYTF	TGCAGTGCTAGAGACTTCGGACGGGGCACCAACTATGGCTACACCTTC
TRBV30	TRBD2	few	TRBJ2-7	CAFSGFYEQYF	TGTGCCTTTAGCGGGTTCTACGAGCAGTACTTC
TRBV19	-	-	TRBJ1-2	CASSPLQGDGYTF	TGTGCCAGTAGTCCCCTACAGGGAGATGGCTACACCTTC
TRBV20-1	-	many	TRBJ2-1	CSARGGPSLPYNEQFF	TGCAGTGCTAGAGGAGGGCCTAGCCTCCCTTACAATGAGCAGTTCTTC
TRBV6-1	-	once	TRBJ1-3	CAGRDPGNTIYF	TGTGCCGGGCGGGACCCCGGAAACACCATATATTTT
TRBV20-1	-	many	TRBJ1-1	CSARLPPGARGTEAFF	TGCAGTGCTAGATTGCCTCCGGGGGCGCGGGGGACTGAAGCTTTCTTT
TRBV20-1	TRBD2	medium-sized	TRBJ2-3	CSPKLAGATDTQYF	TGCAGCCCAAAACTAGCGGGGGCGACAGATACGCAGTATTTT
TRBV20-1	TRBD1	-	TRBJ2-7	CSARRDRARYGQYF	TGCAGTGCTAGGAGAGACAGGGCACGCTATGGGCAGTACTTC
TRBV29-1	-	many	TRBJ1-3	CSAAGVGGNTIYF	TGCAGCGCGGCTGGGGTCGGTGGAAACACCATATATTTT
TRBV11-3	-	many	TRBJ2-6	CASSLGAGANVLTF	TGTGCCAGCAGCTTAGGAGCTGGGGCCAACGTCCTGACTTTC
TRBV20-1	TRBD2	-	TRBJ2-2	CTAHGGRNTGELIF	TGCACTGCCCATGGCGGGAGAAACACCGGGGAGCTGATTTTT
TRBV19	TRBD2	few	TRBJ2-6	CASSRAGTTGANVLTF	TGTGCCAGTAGTAGAGCGGGGACGACTGGGGCCAACGTCCTGACTTTC
TRBV19	-	many	TRBJ1-5	CASTRDNQPQHF	TGTGCCAGTACCAGGGACAATCAGCCCCAGCATTTT
TRBV24-1	TRBD2	-	TRBJ2-1	CATSYPSVGTRLYNEQFF	TGTGCCACAAGTTATCCCTCCGTTGGGACTAGGCTTTACAATGAGCAGTTCTTC
TRBV20-1	TRBD1	few	TRBJ1-4	CSAPNRDSGEKLFF	TGCAGTGCTCCCAACCGGGACAGTGGTGAAAAACTGTTTTTT
TRBV20-1	TRBD1	few	TRBJ1-2	CRAQQGTNYGYTF	TGCAGAGCACAACAGGGGACTAACTATGGCTACACCTTC
TRBV3-1	TRBD2	many	TRBJ2-3	CASSPGLAGGGWKQYF	TGTGCCAGCAGCCCCGGACTAGCGGGAGGAGGATGGAAGCAGTATTTT
TRBV30	TRBD1	few	TRBJ1-1	CAWRDTHRGHTEAFF	TGTGCCTGGAGGGACACCCACAGGGGACACACTGAAGCTTTCTTT
TRBV30	TRBD1	many	TRBJ2-1	CAWKAAGQGAFSWYNEQFF	TGTGCCTGGAAGGCCGCGGGACAGGGGGCTTTCAGCTGGTACAATGAGCAGTTCTTC
TRBV25-1	TRBD1	many	TRBJ1-1	CASSAGTGEAFF	TGTGCCAGCAGTGCTGGGACAGGGGAAGCTTTCTTT
TRBV5-1	TRBD1	many	TRBJ2-1	CASSLDRGRGDPIANEQFF	TGCGCCAGCAGCTTGGACAGGGGGCGAGGGGACCCAATAGCCAATGAGCAGTTCTTC
TRBV13	-	many	TRBJ2-1	CASTYRDEQFF	TGTGCCAGCACCTATAGGGATGAGCAGTTCTTC
TRBV7-8	-	medium-sized	TRBJ1-5	CASSLANLGGTQHF	TGTGCCAGCAGCTTAGCTAATCTAGGAGGGACCCAGCATTTT
TRBV20-1	TRBD1	many	TRBJ1-1	CSAIRDRGGTEAFF	TGCAGTGCTATCCGGGACAGGGGAGGCACTGAAGCTTTCTTT
TRBV24-1	TRBD1	-	TRBJ1-1	CATSGAGTGGSNTEAFF	TGTGCCACCAGTGGCGCCGGGACAGGGGGTTCAAACACTGAAGCTTTCTTT
TRBV6-6	TRBD1	many	TRBJ1-1	CASSWDREGTEAFF	TGTGCCAGCAGTTGGGACAGGGAGGGAACTGAAGCTTTCTTT
TRBV5-1	-	many	TRBJ2-5	CASSPGPGSIQYF	TGCGCCAGCAGCCCCGGCCCGGGCTCAATACAGTACTTC
TRBV5-1	TRBD2	many	TRBJ2-1	CASSFRRPGVAGGGEQFF	TGCGCCAGCAGCTTTCGTCGGCCGGGGGTAGCGGGAGGGGGTGAGCAGTTCTTC
TRBV6-5	-	many	TRBJ1-1	CASSSRLGGRDTEAFF	TGTGCCAGCAGTTCCCGCTTGGGGGGCAGGGACACTGAAGCTTTCTTT
TRBV25-1	-	many	TRBJ2-5	CASSLEIDTYQETQYF	TGTGCCAGCAGCCTAGAAATAGACACTTACCAAGAGACCCAGTACTTC
TRBV20-1	TRBD1	many	TRBJ1-1	CSAQQPTGGNTEAFF	TGCAGTGCCCAGCAACCGACAGGGGGGAACACTGAAGCTTTCTTT
TRBV5-5	-	many	TRBJ1-5	CASSLFLGVGQPQHF	TGTGCCAGCAGCTTGTTTCTTGGGGTTGGTCAGCCCCAGCATTTT